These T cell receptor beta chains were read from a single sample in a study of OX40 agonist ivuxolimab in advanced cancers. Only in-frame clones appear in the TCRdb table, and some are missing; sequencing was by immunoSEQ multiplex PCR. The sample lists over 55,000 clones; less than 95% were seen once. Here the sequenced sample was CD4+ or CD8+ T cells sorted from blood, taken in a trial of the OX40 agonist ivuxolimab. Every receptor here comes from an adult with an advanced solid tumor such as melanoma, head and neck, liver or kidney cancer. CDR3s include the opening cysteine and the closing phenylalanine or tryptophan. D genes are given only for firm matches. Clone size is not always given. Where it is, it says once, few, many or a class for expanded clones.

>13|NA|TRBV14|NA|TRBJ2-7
TGTGCCAGCAGCCAACCTATCAGAGGAGAGCAGTACTTC
CASSQPIRGEQYF
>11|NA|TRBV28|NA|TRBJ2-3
TGTGCCAGCAGTTTAGAAGATACGCAGTATTTT
CASSLEDTQYF
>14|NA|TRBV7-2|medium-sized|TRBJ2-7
TGTGCCAGCAGCTTAGCACAGGGCCCCTACGAGCAGTACTTC
CASSLAQGPYEQYF
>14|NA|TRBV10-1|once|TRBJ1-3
TGCGCCAGCAGTGAGAACATTGGCTTTAGGGCCATATATTTT
CASSENIGFRAIYF
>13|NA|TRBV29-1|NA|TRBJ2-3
TGCAGCGCGATGGTACATACAGCAGATACGCAGTATTTT
CSAMVHTADTQYF
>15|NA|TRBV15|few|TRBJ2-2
TGTGCCACCAGCAGAGGAGGGGGGTATGCCGGGGAGCTGTTTTTT
CATSRGGGYAGELFF
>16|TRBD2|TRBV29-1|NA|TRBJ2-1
TGCAGCGTTACGGCTAGCGGGACCTCCCGGTACAATGAGCAGTTCTTC
CSVTASGTSRYNEQFF
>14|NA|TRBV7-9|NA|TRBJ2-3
TGTGCCAGCAGCTTGGCGACAGACACAGATACGCAGTATTTT
CASSLATDTDTQYF
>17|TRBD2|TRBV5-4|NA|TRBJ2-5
TGTGCCAGCAGCCCCGGGACTAGCGGGAACCCCCGGGAGACCCAGTACTTC
CASSPGTSGNPRETQYF
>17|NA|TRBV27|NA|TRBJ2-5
TGTGCCAGCAGGGACGGGACACTGGGACTGCTGCAGGAGACCCAGTACTTC
CASRDGTLGLLQETQYF
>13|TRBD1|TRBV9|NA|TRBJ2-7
TGTGCCAGCAGCGTAGAACAGGGGTACGAGCAGTACTTC
CASSVEQGYEQYF
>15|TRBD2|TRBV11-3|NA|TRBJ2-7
TGTGCCAGCAGTTCTAGCGGGAGAAATATTGACGAGCAGTACTTC
CASSSSGRNIDEQYF
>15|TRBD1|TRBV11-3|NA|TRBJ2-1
TGTGCCAGCAAAAGATGGGACAGTTTCTACAATGAGCAGTTCTTC
CASKRWDSFYNEQFF
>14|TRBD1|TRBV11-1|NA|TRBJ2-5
TGTGCCAGCAGCTTAGTCAGGGGGCGCGAGACCCAGTACTTC
CASSLVRGRETQYF
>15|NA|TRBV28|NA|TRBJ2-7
TGTGCCAGCAATTCGGGGCGGTTGGTCGCCTACGAGCAGTACTTC
CASNSGRLVAYEQYF
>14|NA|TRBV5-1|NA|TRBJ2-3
TGCGCCAGCAGCTTGGTAGGACTCTCCGATACGCAGTATTTT
CASSLVGLSDTQYF
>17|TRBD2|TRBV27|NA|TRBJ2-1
TGTGCCAGCAGGGACAGACTAGCGGGAGGGAGTCGGAATGAGCAGTTCTTC
CASRDRLAGGSRNEQFF
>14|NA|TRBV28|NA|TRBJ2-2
TGTGCCAGCAGTTTATTGTCTAGGGTCCGGGAGCTGTTTTTT
CASSLLSRVRELFF
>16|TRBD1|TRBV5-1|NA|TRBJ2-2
TGCGCCAGCAGCTGGACGGGGACAGCCGGGGTCGGGGAGCTGTTTTTT
CASSWTGTAGVGELFF
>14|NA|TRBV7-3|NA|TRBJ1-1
TGTGCCAGCAGCTTAAACGGGCCGAACACTGAAGCTTTCTTT
CASSLNGPNTEAFF